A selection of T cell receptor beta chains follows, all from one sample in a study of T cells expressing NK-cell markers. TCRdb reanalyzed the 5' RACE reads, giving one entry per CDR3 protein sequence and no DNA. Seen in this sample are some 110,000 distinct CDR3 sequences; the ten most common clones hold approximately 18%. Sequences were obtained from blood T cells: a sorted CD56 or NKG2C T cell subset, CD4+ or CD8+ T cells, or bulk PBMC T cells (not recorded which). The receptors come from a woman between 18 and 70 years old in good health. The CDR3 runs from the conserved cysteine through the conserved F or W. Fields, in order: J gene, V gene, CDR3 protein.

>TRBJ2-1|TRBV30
CAWSVAHSNEQFF
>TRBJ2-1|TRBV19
CASTADSYNEQFF
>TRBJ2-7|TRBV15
CATSRAHDSTYEQYF
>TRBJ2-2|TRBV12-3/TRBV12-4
CASSLVGTYTGELFF
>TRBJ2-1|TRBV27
CASSYGLAAANEQFF
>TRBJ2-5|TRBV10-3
CAISAGGEETQYF
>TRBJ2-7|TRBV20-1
CSARTEGGKGAPQPYEQYF
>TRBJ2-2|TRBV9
CASSVGDRASGELFF
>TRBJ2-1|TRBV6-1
CASSAPLTSGDVGEQFF
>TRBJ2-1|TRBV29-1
CSVERGAGFDSYNEQFF
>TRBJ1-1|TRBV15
CATSTRTDLNTEAFF
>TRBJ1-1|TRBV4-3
CASSQDQGQGGTEAFF
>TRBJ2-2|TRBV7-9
CASSFSAGRTNTGELFF
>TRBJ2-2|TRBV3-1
CASSQGERDTGELFF
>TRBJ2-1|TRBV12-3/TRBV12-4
CASTATSGGYNEQFF
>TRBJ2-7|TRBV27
CAGSKGQHYEQYF
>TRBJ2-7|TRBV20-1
CSAPGLDSAYLSYEQYF
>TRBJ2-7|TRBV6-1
CASSDWTSIYEQYF
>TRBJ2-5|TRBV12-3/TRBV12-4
CASSLRLVTETQYF
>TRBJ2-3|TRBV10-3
CAIRGGRGGPSTDTQYF
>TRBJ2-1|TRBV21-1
CASSKERVRAYNEQFF
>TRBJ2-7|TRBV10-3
CAISESGYSYEQYF
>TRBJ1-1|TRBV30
CAWSGEGRREAFF
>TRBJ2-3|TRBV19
CASSNGQGIMDTQYF
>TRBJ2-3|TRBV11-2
CASSLDSAGRTDTQYF
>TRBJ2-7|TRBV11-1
CASSSGTYEQYF
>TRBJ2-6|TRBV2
CASSLRQSGANVLTF
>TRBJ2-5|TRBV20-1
CSARDEAGAETQYF
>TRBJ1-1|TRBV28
CATQSGTSWAEAFF
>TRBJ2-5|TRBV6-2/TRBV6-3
CASLRFAGVSETQYF
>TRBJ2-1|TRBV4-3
CASSQDLGRDEQFF
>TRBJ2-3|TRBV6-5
CASSYFGGTDTQYF
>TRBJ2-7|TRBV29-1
CSAVGSLAGIRYEQYF
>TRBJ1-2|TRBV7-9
CASSLGDTSNYGYTF
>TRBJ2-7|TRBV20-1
CSARATSGSAYEQYF